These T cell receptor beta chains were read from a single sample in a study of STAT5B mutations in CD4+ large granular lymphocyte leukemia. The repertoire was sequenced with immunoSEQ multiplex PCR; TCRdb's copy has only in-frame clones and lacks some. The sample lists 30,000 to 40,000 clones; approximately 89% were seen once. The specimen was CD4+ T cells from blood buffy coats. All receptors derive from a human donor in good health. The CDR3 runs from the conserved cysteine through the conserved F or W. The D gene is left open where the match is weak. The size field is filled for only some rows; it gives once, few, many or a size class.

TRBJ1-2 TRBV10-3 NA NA CAISDDRDGRYGYTF TGTGCCATCAGTGACGACCGGGACGGTCGCTATGGCTACACCTTC
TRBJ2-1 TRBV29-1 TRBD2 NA CSVRAGARIYEQFF TGCAGCGTCCGAGCGGGAGCCCGCATCTATGAGCAGTTCTTC
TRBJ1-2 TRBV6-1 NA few CASSETANRLANYGYTF TGTGCCAGCAGTGAAACCGCCAACAGGCTAGCTAACTATGGCTACACCTTC
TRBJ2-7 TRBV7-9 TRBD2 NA CASSLGRDLGAYEQYF TGTGCCAGCAGCTTGGGGAGGGACCTAGGGGCCTACGAGCAGTACTTC
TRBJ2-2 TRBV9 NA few CASRRDSTGELFF TGTGCCAGCAGGAGGGATTCCACCGGGGAGCTGTTTTTT
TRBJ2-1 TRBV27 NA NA CASSLRTGEQFF TGTGCCAGCAGTTTAAGGACTGGGGAGCAGTTCTTC
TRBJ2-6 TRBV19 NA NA CASSLVSGANVLTF TGTGCCAGTAGTCTAGTCTCTGGGGCCAACGTCCTGACTTTC
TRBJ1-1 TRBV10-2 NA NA CASSESNRLAAFF TGCGCCAGCAGTGAGTCGAACAGGCTGGCAGCTTTCTTT
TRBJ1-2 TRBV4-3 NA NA CASSQDTSGLRVLRYGYTF TGCGCCAGCAGCCAAGATACGTCAGGGTTGAGGGTCCTTAGGTATGGCTACACCTTC
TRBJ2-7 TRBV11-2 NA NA CASSLGGLMFSEQYF TGTGCCAGCAGCTTAGGGGGACTGATGTTCTCCGAGCAGTACTTC
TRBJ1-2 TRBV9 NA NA CASSVDLGVVSYTF TGTGCCAGCAGCGTAGATCTGGGGGTAGTAAGCTACACCTTC
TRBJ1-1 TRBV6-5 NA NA CASRDRGVTEAFF TGTGCCAGCAGAGATCGCGGGGTTACTGAAGCTTTCTTT
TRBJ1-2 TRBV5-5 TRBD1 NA CASRSGTGEVGYTF TGTGCCAGCAGATCCGGGACAGGGGAGGTTGGCTACACCTTC
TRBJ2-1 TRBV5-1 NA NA CASSPGTGGNEQFF TGCGCCAGCAGCCCGGGGACCGGGGGCAATGAGCAGTTCTTC
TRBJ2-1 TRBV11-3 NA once CASSPDSGYNEQFF TGTGCCAGCAGCCCGGATAGCGGTTACAATGAGCAGTTCTTC
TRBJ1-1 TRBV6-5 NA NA CASSQGHSGTEAFF TGTGCCAGCAGTCAGGGACACTCGGGGACTGAAGCTTTCTTT